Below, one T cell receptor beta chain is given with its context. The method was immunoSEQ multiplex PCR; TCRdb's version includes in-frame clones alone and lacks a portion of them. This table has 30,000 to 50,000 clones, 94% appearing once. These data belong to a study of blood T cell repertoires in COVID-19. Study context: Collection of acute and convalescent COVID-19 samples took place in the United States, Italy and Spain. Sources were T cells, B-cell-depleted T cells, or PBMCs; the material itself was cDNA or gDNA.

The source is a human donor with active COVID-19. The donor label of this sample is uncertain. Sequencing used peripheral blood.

CDR3 sequence: CASSFPTVLYNSPLHF. DNA of the CDR3: TGTGCCAGCAGCTTCCCGACAGTACTCTATAATTCACCCCTCCACTTT. The chain couples TRBV5-6 to TRBJ1-6, with D maybe TRBD1 (5 bases). V lost 2 bases, J lost 3 bases, and 12 bases lay in between. The CDR3 sequence is 16 residues long. Germline V gene sequence: CDR1 SGHDT, CDR2 YYEEEE.